The entry that follows covers one T cell receptor beta chain sequence. Antigen unknown. Antigen-specific CD4+ T cells were expanded with viral peptide pools in the ViraFEST assay before sequencing. When around 10 days of culture had elapsed, CD4+ T cells were isolated. This person's SARS-CoV-2 infection, confirmed by PCR, occurred between March and December 2020. Half-medium exchanges with IL-2 medium took place on days 3 and 7. The data are from a study of vaccination effects on CD4 cells after COVID-19. The CDR3 sequence is 14 residues long. From germline, CDR1 is MDHEN and CDR2 SYDVKM. The V end lost 2 bases, the J end lost 10 bases, and 15 bases lay between the germline ends. TCRdb's copy holds only in-frame clones and misses some; the assay was immunoSEQ multiplex PCR. The sample contains 20,000 to 30,000 clones, 75% to 80% of which appear only once. Study findings and constraints: New vaccine-induced clones made up most post-vaccine spike-reactive clones in convalescents.

The rearrangement links TRBV28 to TRBJ2-1, with D tentatively TRBD2 (5 bases). This receptor was identified in a human donor who had a prior SARS-CoV-2 infection. This specimen consisted of CD4+ T cells from PBMCs cultured with HCoV-NL63 spike peptides, obtained before COVID-19 vaccination. CDR3 sequence (DNA): TGTGCCAGCAGTTTACATCAGAGGAGGTGGGAGCAGTTCTTC. Its translation is CASSLHQRRWEQFF.